This entry features one T cell receptor (beta chain) sequence. V gave up 1 base and J gave up 3 bases; unmatched junction bases: 3. Germline loops: CDR1 SGDLS, CDR2 YYNGEE. This CDR3 is 15 amino acids long. Assay used: immunoSEQ multiplex PCR; TCRdb lists only in-frame clones, some missing. The data hold about 20,000 clones, with about 88% observed a single time. These data are taken from a study of T cell changes during pregnancy in multiple sclerosis. This chain connects TRBV9 to TRBJ2-1; 8 bases map to TRBD1. The specimen was CD8+ T cells from peripheral blood mononuclear cells, collected in the third trimester of pregnancy. The TCR was taken from a female donor in good health, enrolled as a control in a pregnancy study. The CDR3, as DNA: TGTGCCAGCAGCGTACAGGGGGCTTACTACAATGAGCAGTTCTTC. The encoded protein is CASSVQGAYYNEQFF.